This T cell receptor (beta chain) was profiled in a study of tumor-infiltrating lymphocytes in primary liver carcinoma. Unsorted bulk tissue of about 20-32 mg yielded co-extracted RNA and DNA. All patients had surgically resected primary liver carcinoma. The CDR3 extends over 15 amino acids. V was shortened by 2 bases and J by 3 bases, with 12 bases between the two germline ends. The germline V gene has CDR1 MDHEN and CDR2 SYDVKM. A primer in the constant region served to generate TCR beta cDNA from approximately 500 ng of total RNA. TCR beta libraries came from three nested multiplex PCR rounds using slightly modified ARM-PCR. Rounds one and two of PCR, each of around 11 cycles, were primed with TRBV1-TRBV30 forward primers and a C-beta reverse primer. Via MiXCR, TCRdb re-called the multiplex PCR reads, giving one row per CDR3 protein. The sample lists 100,000 to 150,000 distinct CDR3 sequences; 60% to 70% were seen once.

The V call is TRBV28, the J call TRBJ2-3; D is possibly TRBD2 (5 bases). The source material was liver tumor tissue from sampling region 1. Subset reported: tumor region T1, superior pole. This receptor was taken from a woman aged 55-69 years with primary liver carcinoma and hepatitis B virus infection. The CDR3 reads CASSLGGSGTDTQYF. The DNA of the CDR3 is TGTGCCAGCAGTTTAGGTGGGAGCGGTACAGATACGCAGTATTTT.